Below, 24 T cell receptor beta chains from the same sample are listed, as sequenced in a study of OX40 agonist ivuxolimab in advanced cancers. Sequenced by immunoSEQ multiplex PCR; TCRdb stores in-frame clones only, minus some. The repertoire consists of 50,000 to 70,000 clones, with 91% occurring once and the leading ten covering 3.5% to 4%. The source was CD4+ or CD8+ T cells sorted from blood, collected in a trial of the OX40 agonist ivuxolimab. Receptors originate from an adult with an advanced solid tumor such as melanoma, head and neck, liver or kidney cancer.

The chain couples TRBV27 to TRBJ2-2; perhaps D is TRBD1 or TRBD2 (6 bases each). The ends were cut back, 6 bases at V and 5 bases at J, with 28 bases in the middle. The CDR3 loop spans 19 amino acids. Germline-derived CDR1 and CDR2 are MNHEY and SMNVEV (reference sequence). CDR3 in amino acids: CASRNRGRGVGLDTGELFF. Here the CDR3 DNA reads TGTGCCAGCAGAAATCGTGGTAGGGGGGTGGGTTTGGATACCGGGGAGCTGTTTTTT.

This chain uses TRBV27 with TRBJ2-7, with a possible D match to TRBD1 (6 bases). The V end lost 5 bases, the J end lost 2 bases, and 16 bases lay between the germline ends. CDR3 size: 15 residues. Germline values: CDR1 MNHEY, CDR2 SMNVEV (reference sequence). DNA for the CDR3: TGTGCCAGCAGTGTAACAGGGCTCGCCACCTACGAGCAGTACTTC. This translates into CASSVTGLATYEQYF.

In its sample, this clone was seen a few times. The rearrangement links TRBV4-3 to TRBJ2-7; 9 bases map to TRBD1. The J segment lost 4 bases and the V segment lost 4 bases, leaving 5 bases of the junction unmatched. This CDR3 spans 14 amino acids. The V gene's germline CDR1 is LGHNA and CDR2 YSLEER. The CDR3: CASSPGTGRYEQYF. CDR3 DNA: TGCGCCAGCAGCCCAGGGACAGGGCGGTACGAGCAGTACTTC.

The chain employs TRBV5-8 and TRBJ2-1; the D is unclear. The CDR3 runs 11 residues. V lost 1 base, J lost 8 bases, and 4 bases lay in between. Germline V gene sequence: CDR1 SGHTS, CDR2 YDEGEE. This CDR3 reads CASSLWYEQFF. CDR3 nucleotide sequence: TGTGCCAGCAGCTTGTGGTATGAGCAGTTCTTC.

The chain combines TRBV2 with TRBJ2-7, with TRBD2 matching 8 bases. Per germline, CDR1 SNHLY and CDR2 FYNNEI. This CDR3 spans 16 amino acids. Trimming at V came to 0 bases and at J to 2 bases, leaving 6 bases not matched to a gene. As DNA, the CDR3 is TGTGCCAGCAGTGAAGCGCGGGCGGGAGGCCCCTACGAGCAGTACTTC. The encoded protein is CASSEARAGGPYEQYF.

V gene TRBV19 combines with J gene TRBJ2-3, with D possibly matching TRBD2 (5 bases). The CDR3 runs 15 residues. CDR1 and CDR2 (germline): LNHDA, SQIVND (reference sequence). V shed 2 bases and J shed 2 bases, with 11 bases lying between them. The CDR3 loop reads CASSIWAGDTDTQYF. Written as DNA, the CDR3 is TGTGCCAGTAGTATATGGGCGGGTGACACAGATACGCAGTATTTT.

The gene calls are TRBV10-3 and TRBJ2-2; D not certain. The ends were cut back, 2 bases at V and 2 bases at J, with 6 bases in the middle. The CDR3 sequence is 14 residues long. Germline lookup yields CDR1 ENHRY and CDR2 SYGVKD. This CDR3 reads CAISEGRNTGELFF. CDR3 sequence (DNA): TGTGCCATCAGTGAGGGCAGAAACACCGGGGAGCTGTTTTTT.

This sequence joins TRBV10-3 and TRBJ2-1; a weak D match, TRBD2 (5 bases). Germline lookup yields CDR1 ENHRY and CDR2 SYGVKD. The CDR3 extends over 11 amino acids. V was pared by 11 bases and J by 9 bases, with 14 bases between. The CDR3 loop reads CASSPAGEQFF. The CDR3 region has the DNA TGTGCCTCGTCCCCGGCGGGTGAGCAGTTCTTC.

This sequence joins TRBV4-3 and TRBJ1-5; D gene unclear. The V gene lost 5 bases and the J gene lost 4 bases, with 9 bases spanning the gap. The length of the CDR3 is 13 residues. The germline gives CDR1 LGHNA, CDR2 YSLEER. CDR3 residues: CASSTTRNQPQHF. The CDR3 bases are TGCGCCAGCAGCACCACCAGAAATCAGCCCCAGCATTTT.

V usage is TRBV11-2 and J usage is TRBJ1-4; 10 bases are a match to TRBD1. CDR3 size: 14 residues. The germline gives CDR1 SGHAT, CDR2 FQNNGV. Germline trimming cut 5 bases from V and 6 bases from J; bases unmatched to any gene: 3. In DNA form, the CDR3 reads TGTGCCAGCAGCCCGACAGGGGGCGATGAAAAACTGTTTTTT. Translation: CASSPTGGDEKLFF.

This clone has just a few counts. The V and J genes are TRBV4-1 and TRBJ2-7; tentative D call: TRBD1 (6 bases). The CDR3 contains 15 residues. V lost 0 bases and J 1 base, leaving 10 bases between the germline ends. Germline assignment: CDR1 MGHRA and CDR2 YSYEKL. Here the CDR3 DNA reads TGCGCCAGCAGCCAAGATCAAGGGGGATCCTACGAGCAGTACTTC. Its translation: CASSQDQGGSYEQYF.

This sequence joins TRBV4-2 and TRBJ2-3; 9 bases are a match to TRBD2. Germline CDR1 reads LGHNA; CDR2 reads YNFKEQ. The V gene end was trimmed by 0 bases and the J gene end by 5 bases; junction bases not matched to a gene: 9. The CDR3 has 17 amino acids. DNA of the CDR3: TGTGCCAGCAGCCAAGAGGTTAGCGGGAGACAGGGAGATACGCAGTATTTT. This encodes CASSQEVSGRQGDTQYF.

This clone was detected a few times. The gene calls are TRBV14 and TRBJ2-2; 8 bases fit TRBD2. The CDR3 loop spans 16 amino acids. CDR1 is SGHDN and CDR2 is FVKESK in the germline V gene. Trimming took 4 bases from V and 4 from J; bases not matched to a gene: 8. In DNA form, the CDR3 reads TGTGCCAGCAGCCCCCGGGAGGGGTTCGCCACCGGGGAGCTGTTTTTT. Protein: CASSPREGFATGELFF. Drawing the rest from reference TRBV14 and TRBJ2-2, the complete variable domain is EAGVTQFPSHSVIEKGQTVTLRCDPISGHDNLYWYRRVMGKEIKFLLHFVKESKQDESGMPNNRFLAERTGGTYSTLKVQPAELEDSGVYFCASSPREGFATGELFFGEGSRLTVL.

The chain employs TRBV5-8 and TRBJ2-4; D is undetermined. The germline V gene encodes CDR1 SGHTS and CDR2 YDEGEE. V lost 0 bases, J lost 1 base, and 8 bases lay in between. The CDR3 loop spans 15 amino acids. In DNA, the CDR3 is TGTGCCAGCAGCTTGGCAGATTCGGCCAAAAACATTCAGTACTTC. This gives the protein CASSLADSAKNIQYF.

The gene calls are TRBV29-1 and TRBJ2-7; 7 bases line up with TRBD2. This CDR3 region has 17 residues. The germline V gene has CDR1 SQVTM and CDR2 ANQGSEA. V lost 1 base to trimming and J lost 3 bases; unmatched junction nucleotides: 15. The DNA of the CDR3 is TGCAGCGTTGAAGGTCAGGGAGAAAGCGGGGAATACTACGAGCAGTACTTC. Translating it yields CSVEGQGESGEYYEQYF.

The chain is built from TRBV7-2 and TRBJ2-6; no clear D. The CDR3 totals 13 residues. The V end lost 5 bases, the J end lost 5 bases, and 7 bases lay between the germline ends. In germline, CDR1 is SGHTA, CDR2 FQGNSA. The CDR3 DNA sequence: TGTGCCAGCAGCCCTAGGAGGGCCAACGTCCTGACTTTC. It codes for CASSPRRANVLTF.

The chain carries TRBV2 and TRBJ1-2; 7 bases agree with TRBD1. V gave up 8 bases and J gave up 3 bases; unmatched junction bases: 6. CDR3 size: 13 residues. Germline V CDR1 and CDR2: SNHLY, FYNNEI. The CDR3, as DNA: TGTGCCAGCGAACAGGGGTCTTACTATGGCTACACCTTC. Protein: CASEQGSYYGYTF.

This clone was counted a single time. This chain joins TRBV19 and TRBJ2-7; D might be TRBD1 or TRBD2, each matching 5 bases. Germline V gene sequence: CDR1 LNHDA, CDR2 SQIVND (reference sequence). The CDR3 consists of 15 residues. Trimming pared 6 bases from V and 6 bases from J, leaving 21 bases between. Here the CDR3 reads CASSRGTDSSREQYF. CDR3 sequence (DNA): TGTGCCAGTAGCCGAGGGACCGATTCTTCCCGCGAGCAGTACTTC.

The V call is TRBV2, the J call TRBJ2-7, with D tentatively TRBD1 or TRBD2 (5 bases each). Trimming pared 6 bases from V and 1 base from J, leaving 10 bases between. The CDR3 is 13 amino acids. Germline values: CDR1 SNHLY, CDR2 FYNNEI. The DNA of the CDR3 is TGTGCCAGCAGGGGGACGCCGTCCTACGAGCAGTACTTC. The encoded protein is CASRGTPSYEQYF.

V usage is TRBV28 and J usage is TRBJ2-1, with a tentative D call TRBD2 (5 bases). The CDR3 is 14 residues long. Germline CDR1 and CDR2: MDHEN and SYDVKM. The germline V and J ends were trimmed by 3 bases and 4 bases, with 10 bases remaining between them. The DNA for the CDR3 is TGTGCCAGCAGTTTCGTGACTATGTACAATGAGCAGTTCTTC. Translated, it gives CASSFVTMYNEQFF.

DNA for the CDR3: TGTGCCAGCAGTCTAGGGCCACGGGGGAGCAATCAGCCCCAGCATTTT. The encoded protein is CASSLGPRGSNQPQHF. The chain carries TRBV28 and TRBJ1-5; D may be TRBD1 (5 bases). The V gene lost 5 bases and the J gene lost 1 base, with 15 bases spanning the gap. CDR1 is MDHEN, CDR2 SYDVKM, per germline. The CDR3 has 16 residues.

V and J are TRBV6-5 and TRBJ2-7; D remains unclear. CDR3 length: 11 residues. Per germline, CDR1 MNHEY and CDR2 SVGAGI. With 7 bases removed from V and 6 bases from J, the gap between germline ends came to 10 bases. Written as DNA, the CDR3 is TGTGCCAGCACCTACGGCGGCGAGCAGTACTTC. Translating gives CASTYGGEQYF.

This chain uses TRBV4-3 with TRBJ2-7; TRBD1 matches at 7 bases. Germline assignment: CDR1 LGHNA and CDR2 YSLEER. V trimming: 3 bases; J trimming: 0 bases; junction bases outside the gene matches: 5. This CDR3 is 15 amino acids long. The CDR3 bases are TGCGCCAGCAGCCAGGGGACAGCGAGCTCCTACGAGCAGTACTTC. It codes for CASSQGTASSYEQYF.

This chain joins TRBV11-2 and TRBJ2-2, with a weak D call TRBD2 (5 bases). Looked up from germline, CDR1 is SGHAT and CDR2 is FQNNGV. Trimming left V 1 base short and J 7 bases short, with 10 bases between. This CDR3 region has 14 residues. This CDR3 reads CASSLVYAGGELFF. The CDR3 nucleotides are TGTGCCAGCAGCTTAGTGTACGCGGGCGGGGAGCTGTTTTTT.